This TCR beta chain was observed in a study of CD8 T cells in ankylosing spondylitis (dated by TCRdb to about 2017). About the full investigation: The study set out to find disease-linked TCR variants by profiling T cell receptor beta repertoires in ankylosing spondylitis patients and healthy donors. Peripheral blood was sampled, and synovial fluid was additionally collected from ankylosing spondylitis patients. The full study cohort was made up of about 25 ankylosing spondylitis patients and more than 90 healthy donors.

Data came from an Illumina HiSeq 2500. Quantitative 5'-RACE with molecular barcodes was the method used to prepare the TCR beta libraries. The paper's data handling went like this. Disease-linked TCR variants were identified with a new computational method built on a probabilistic model of VDJ rearrangement. TCRdb handled the public reads itself, with Q25 trimming in fastp and clone calling in MiXCR, and kept productive beta chains. Entries that share a CDR3 protein sequence are merged under the most common genes and DNA. TCRdb's processing, not the authors', yielded these V and J calls. This sample gives a few hundred thousand distinct CDR3 sequences in total; about 6.7% of them show up just once. The ten largest clones capture 13% to 15% of the sample. The junction shows trimming of 6 bases on V and 6 bases on J, and the gene matches do not reach 11 bases of it. Via the germline V gene, CDR1 is MNHEY and CDR2 SVGEGT. From cysteine to phenylalanine, the CDR3 is 15 amino acids long. The read is trimmed to its CDR3 DNA, 45 bases read in frame from base 1.

Study-wide findings and limitations: The disease-linked clones were reported as significantly enriched in matched synovial fluid samples from ankylosing spondylitis patients. Some of the motif variants had been reported before in the synovial fluid and blood of reactive arthritis patients, a finding that suggests common disease-initiation mechanisms. Blood from ankylosing spondylitis patients appeared to be characterized by a TCR beta motif composed of 7 to 9 highly homologous amino acid variants. A CD8+ phenotype was shown by the disease-linked clones, which were found at relatively low frequencies in peripheral blood.

This clonotype was observed a handful of times. Its antigen specificity is not known. Base qualities are not recorded, but no much larger clone differs from it by a single base. The rearrangement combines TRBV6-2 or TRBV6-3 with TRBJ2-3, and 8 bases in between align with TRBD2. Sequenced: blood, either unsorted or a sorted T cell fraction (not recorded which). This receptor was identified in a male donor with ankylosing spondylitis. The DNA is as follows: TGTGCCAGCAGCCCCGGGACTAGTTGGACCGATACGCAGTATTTT. Translated, this is CASSPGTSWTDTQYF.